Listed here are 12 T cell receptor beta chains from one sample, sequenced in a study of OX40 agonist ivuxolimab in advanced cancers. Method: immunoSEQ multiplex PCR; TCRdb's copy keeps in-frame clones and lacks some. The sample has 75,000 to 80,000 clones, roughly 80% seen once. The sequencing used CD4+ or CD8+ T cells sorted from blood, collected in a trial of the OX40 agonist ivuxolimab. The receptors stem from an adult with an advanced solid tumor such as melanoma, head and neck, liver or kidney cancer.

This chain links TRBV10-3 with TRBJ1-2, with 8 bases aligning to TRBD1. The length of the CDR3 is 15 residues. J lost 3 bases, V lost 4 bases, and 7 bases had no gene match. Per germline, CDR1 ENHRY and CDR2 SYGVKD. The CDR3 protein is CAISALTGVDYGYTF. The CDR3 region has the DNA TGTGCCATCAGTGCCCTGACAGGGGTTGACTATGGCTACACCTTC.

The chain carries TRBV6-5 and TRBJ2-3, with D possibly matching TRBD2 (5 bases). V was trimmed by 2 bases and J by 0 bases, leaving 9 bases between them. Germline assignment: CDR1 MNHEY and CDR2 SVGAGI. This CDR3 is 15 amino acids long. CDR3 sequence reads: CASSYERSSTDTQYF. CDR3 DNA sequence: TGTGCCAGCAGTTACGAGCGGTCTAGCACAGATACGCAGTATTTT.

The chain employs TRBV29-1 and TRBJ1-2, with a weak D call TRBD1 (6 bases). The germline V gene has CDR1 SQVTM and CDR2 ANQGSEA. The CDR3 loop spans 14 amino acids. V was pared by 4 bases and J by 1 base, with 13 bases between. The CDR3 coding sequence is TGCAGCGTTGCCGTAGGGGGGGTTAACTATGGCTACACCTTC. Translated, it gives CSVAVGGVNYGYTF.

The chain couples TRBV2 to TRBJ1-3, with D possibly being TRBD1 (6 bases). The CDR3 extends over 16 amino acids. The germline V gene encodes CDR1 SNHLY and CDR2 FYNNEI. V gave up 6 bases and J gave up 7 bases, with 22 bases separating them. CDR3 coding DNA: TGTGCCAGCAGCCTACCACGGACAGTCCTAAGGAACACCATATATTTT. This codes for CASSLPRTVLRNTIYF.

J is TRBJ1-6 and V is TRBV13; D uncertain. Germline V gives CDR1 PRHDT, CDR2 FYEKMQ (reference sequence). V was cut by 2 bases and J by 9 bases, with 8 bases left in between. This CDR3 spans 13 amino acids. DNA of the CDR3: TGTGCCAGCAGCTTAAGAGCGAGTTCACCCCTCCACTTT. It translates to CASSLRASSPLHF.

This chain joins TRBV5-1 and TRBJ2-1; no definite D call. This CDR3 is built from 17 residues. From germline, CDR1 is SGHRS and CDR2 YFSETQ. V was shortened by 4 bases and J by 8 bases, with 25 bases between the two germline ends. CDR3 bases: TGCGCCAGCAGCATCACTCTCCGGGCCCTTTTCTGGTATGAGCAGTTCTTC. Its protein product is CASSITLRALFWYEQFF.

The CDR3 region has the DNA TGTGCCAGCAGCCAAGTGGGCGTGGCTGGGGCCAACGTCCTGACTTTC. Protein: CASSQVGVAGANVLTF. The J gene is TRBJ2-6, the V gene TRBV4-2; D gene uncertain. V lost 1 base and J 2 bases, leaving 9 bases between the germline ends. CDR3 length equals 16 residues. The germline V gene encodes CDR1 LGHNA and CDR2 YNFKEQ.

The CDR3 DNA sequence: TGTGCCAGCAGTTTATCAGGGGGTCCCTGGGAGCAGTTCTTC. This sequence encodes CASSLSGGPWEQFF. The V and J genes are TRBV27 and TRBJ2-1, with TRBD1 as a possible D gene (6 bases). The CDR3 has 14 amino acids. In germline, CDR1 is MNHEY, CDR2 SMNVEV (reference sequence). The ends were cut back, 0 bases at V and 10 bases at J, with 13 bases in the middle.

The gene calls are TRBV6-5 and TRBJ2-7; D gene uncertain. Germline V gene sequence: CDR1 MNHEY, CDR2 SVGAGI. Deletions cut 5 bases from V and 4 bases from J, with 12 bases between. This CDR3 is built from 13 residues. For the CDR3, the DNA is TGTGCCAGCAGTACCGGGCCCGTTTACGAGCAGTACTTC. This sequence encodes CASSTGPVYEQYF.

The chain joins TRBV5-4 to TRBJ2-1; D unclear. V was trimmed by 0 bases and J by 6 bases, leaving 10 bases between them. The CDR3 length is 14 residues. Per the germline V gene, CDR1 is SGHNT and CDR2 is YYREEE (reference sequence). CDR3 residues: CASSLDLIGNEQFF. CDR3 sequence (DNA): TGTGCCAGCAGCTTGGACCTAATTGGCAATGAGCAGTTCTTC.

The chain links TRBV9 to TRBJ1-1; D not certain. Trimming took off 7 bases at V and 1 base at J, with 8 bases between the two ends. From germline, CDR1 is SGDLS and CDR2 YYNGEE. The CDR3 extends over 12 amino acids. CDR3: CASRSWNTEAFF. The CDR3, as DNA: TGTGCCAGCCGGAGTTGGAACACTGAAGCTTTCTTT. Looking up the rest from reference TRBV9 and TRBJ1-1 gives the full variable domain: DSGVTQTPKHLITATGQRVTLRCSPRSGDLSVYWYQQSLDQGLQFLIQYYNGEERAKGNILERFSAQQFPDLHSELNLSSLELGDSALYFCASRSWNTEAFFGQGTRLTVV.

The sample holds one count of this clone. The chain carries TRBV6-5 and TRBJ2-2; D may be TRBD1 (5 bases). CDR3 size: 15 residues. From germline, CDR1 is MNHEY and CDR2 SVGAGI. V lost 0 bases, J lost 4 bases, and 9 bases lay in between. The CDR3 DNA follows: TGTGCCAGCAGTTACTCGTGGCAGGGCACCGGGGAGCTGTTTTTT. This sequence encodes CASSYSWQGTGELFF.